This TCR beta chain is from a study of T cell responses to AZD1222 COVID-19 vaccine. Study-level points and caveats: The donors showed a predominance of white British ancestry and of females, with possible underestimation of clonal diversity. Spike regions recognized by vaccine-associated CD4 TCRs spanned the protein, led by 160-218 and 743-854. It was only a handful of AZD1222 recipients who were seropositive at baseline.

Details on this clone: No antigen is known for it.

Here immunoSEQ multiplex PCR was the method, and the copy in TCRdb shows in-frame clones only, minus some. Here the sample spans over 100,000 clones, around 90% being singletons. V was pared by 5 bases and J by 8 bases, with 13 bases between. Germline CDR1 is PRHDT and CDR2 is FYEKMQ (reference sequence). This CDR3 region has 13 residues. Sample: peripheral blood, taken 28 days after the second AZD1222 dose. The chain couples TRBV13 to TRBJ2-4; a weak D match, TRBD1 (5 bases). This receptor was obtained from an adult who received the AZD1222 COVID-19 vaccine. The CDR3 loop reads CASSDLREHIQYF. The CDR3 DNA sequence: TGTGCCAGCAGCGACCTCAGGGAACACATTCAGTACTTC.